This T cell receptor (beta chain) was sequenced in a study of sequential checkpoint blockade in melanoma (dated by TCRdb to about 2019). A note on the overall study: Patients were assigned by 1:1 randomization to either first-line nivolumab followed by ipilimumab (arm A) or ipilimumab followed by nivolumab (arm B). Both trial sequences were followed by maintenance nivolumab. TCRbeta immunosequencing was performed on DNA from roughly 90 pretreatment melanoma tumor samples. For twenty-two patients, matched tumor biopsies were taken both before treatment and at week 13, after single-agent nivolumab (arm A) or ipilimumab (arm B). In around four fifths of the matched pre- and post-treatment tumor biopsy pairs, both biopsies came from the same lesion.

This clone is classified as medium-sized (0.01 to 0.1%). No antigen is known for it. At one end, the junction sequence differs from germline, possibly due to a read error. The cysteine opens and the phenylalanine closes a CDR3 of 13 amino acids. Of all the DNA, just the CDR3 is kept, 39 bases in frame from base 1. From a lookup of the germline V gene, CDR1 and CDR2 are MNHGY and SAAAGT. The research as a whole found: Validation of the response-prediction model combining TCR metrics and mutation burden is needed in larger, independent patient cohorts. Achieving clinical benefit was about 30 times more likely for patients whose tumor T-cell fraction and clonality increased by week 13. Tumor T-cell fraction and clonality were correlated with PD-L1 staining and CD8+ T-cell counts, but not with mutational load. Within-arm analyses of tumor T-cell fraction were constrained by small sample sizes and reduced statistical power. In the nivolumab-first arm (arm A), pretreatment tumor TIL clonality was associated with response (P = .04).

TCRbeta CDR3 regions were immunosequenced from genomic DNA with the immunoSEQ Assay. Before high-throughput sequencing, genomic DNA was amplified using bias-controlled multiplex PCR. The original pipeline was this. To quantify the absolute abundance of each unique TCRbeta CDR3 region, the sequences were collapsed and filtered. Clonality, defined as 1 minus Pielou's evenness, was calculated using productive rearrangements only. Tumor T-cell fraction was computed by normalizing TCRbeta template counts to usable DNA, estimated from several housekeeping genes. A previously published method was used to identify clones whose frequencies were significantly greater in on-treatment samples than in baseline samples. Entries here come from immuneACCESS through TCRdb and include only in-frame sequences with V and J called. Some clones fail to appear in such tables; in the studies checked, an unresolved V gene covers under half of the shortfall, and the cause of the remainder is unknown. V and J calls and clone size are as listed in that table; D and trimming were resolved from the DNA. The sample contains around 6,800 clones, roughly a quarter of them found a single time. More than 9.5% of the sample is held by the ten biggest clonotypes.

What this sample's treatment or condition label stands for: randomized to nivolumab then ipilimumab (arm A) or the reverse (arm B). Prior DNA-damaging chemotherapy had not been received by any trial patient. Samples were obtained from patients with melanoma enrolled in CheckMate 064, a randomized, open-label phase II trial of sequential checkpoint blockade. Tumor TCR sequencing used genomic DNA from formalin-fixed paraffin-embedded (FFPE) tissue samples. Source: tumor tissue (inferred from file names), taken from a patient given nivolumab and ipilimumab in sequence. This receptor was obtained from a human donor with melanoma. Recombination joined TRBV6-8 with TRBJ2-2, with the D segment possibly TRBD1 or TRBD2, each aligning over 5 bases. The DNA sequence is as follows: TGTGCCATCAGTGGGGACGGCACCGGGGAGCTGTTTTTT. Its coded protein is CAISGDGTGELFF.